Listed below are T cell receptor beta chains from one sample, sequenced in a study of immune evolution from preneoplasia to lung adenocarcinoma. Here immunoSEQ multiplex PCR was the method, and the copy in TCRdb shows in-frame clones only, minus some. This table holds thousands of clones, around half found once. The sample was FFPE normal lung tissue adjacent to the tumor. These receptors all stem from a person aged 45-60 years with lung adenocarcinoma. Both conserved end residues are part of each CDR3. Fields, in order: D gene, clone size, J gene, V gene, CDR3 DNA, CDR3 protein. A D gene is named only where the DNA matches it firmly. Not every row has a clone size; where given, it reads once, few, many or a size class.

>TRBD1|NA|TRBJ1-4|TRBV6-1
TGTGCCAGCAGTGAGGGACAGGGAGGCGGTAATGAAAAACTGTTTTTT
CASSEGQGGGNEKLFF
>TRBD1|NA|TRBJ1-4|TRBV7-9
TGTGCCAGCAGCATCCGGGACAGGGGAGAAGAAAAACTGTTTTTT
CASSIRDRGEEKLFF
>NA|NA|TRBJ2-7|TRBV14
TGTGCCAGCAGCCAAAGGCAGCTACCTACCTACGAGCAGTACTTC
CASSQRQLPTYEQYF
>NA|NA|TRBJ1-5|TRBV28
TGTAGTTCCTCAGGATTTTATAGCAATCAGCCCCAGCATTTT
CSSSGFYSNQPQHF
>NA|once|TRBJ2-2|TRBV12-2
TGTGCAAGTCGCCCATTCGGGGGAGGGAGGTCCGCGGGCACCGGGGAGCTGTTTTTT
CASRPFGGGRSAGTGELFF
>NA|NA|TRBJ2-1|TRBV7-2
TGTGCCAGCAGCTTAGCTATGGATAGCTCCTACAATGAGCAGTTCTTC
CASSLAMDSSYNEQFF
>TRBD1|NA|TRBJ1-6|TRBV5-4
TGTGCCAGCAGCTCAATACAGGGGGCTCACTCACCCCTCCACTTT
CASSSIQGAHSPLHF
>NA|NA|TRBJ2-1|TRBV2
TGTGCCAGACTAGGGGGCGGGAGTAGAGCAGGTGAGCAGTTCTTC
CARLGGGSRAGEQFF
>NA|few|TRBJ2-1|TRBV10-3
TGTGCCATCAGTCCAAATTTAGGGGGGGACTTGAATGAGCAGTTCTTC
CAISPNLGGDLNEQFF
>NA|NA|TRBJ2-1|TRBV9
TGTGCCAGCAGCGTCCTCCCCGGTGGGGGTTACAATGAGCAGTTCTTC
CASSVLPGGGYNEQFF
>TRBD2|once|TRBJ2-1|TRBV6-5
TGTGCCAGCAGTTACGGGGGTAGCGGGAGATTTGAGCAGTTCTTC
CASSYGGSGRFEQFF
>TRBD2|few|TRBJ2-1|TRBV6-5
TGTGCCAGCAGTTACGGGACTAGCGGGAATGAGCAGTTCTTC
CASSYGTSGNEQFF
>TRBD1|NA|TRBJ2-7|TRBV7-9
TGTGCCAGCAGCCGGGGCAGGGGGCTCTACGAGCAGTACTTC
CASSRGRGLYEQYF
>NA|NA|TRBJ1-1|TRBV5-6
TGTGCCAGCAGCTTTCAGTTAGGCACTGAAGCTTTCTTT
CASSFQLGTEAFF
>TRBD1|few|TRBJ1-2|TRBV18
TGTGCCAGCTCACCAGAGGGTTCAGGGGGCCATGGCTACACCTTC
CASSPEGSGGHGYTF
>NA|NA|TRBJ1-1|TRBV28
TGTGCCAGCAGTTTGTGGGGAGAAGGGAGAGAGAACACTGAAGCTTTCTTT
CASSLWGEGRENTEAFF
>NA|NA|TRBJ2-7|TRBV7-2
TGTGCCAGCAGCTTAGGCGTGCCCTACGAGCAGTACTTC
CASSLGVPYEQYF
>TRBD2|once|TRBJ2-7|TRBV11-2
TGTGCCAGCAGTCGGGGACTAGCGGGACGGGGCGAGCAGTACTTC
CASSRGLAGRGEQYF
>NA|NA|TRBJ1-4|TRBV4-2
TGTGCCAGCAGCCAGGCCCGACAGGCAACTAATGAAAAACTGTTTTTT
CASSQARQATNEKLFF
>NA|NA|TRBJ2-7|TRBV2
TGTGCCAGCAGTGGGGCGGGGGCGCTTGGCGAGCAGTACTTC
CASSGAGALGEQYF
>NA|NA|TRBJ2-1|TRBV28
TGTGCCAGCCGGGACAATGAGCAGTTCTTC
CASRDNEQFF
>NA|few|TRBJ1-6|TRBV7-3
TGTGCCAGCAGCTTCACGGGTGGGGAAGGATCACCCCTCCACTTT
CASSFTGGEGSPLHF
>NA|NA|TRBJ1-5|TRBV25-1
TGTGCCAGCAGTGAATCTCTCGTCATGCCCCAGCATTTT
CASSESLVMPQHF
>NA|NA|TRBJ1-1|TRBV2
TGTGCCAGCGCCGAGGGGAACACTGAAGCTTTCTTT
CASAEGNTEAFF
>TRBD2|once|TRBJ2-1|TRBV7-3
TGTGCCAGCAGCTTAAGTCCTAGCGGGAGTTCTCCGTTCTTC
CASSLSPSGSSPFF
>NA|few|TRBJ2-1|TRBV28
TGTGCCAGCAGTTTACCAGGGCGAGATGAGCAGTTCTTC
CASSLPGRDEQFF
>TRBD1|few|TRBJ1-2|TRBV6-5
TGTGCCAGCAGTTACACGACAGGGGGGAACTATGGCTACACCTTC
CASSYTTGGNYGYTF
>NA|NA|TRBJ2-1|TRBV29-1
TGCAGCCTCTGGGCGGAGATTTACAATGAGCAGTTCTTC
CSLWAEIYNEQFF
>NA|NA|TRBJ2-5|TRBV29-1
TGCAGCGTCCCGGCTCAGGCATTTCAAGAGACCCAGTACTTC
CSVPAQAFQETQYF
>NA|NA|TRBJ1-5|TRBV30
TGTGCCTGGAGTGTCTTGGGAATGGACAATCAGCCCCAGCATTTT
CAWSVLGMDNQPQHF
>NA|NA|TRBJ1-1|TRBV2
TGTGCCAGCAGTGTCCTGATGGCCGGTGGGACTGAAGCTTTCTTT
CASSVLMAGGTEAFF
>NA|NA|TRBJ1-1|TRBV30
TGTGCCTGGAGTGTAGTTGTTGAAGCTTTCTTT
CAWSVVVEAFF
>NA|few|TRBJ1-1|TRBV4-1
TGCGCCAGCAGCCACGACGTAACGGCTGAAGCTTTCTTT
CASSHDVTAEAFF
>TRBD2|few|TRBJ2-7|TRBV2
TGTGCCAGCAAGAGACTAGCGGGACCGTTGGGGGAGCAGTACTTC
CASKRLAGPLGEQYF
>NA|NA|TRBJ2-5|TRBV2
TGTGCCAGCAGTGAAGCGCTTCGGGAGACCCAGTACTTC
CASSEALRETQYF
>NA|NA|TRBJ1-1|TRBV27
TGTGCCAGCAGCCTAACCGGCAGCGAAGCTTTCTTT
CASSLTGSEAFF
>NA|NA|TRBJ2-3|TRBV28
TGTGCCAGCAGCAACCCAGCGGATACGCAGTATTTT
CASSNPADTQYF
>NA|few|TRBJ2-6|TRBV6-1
TGTGCCAGCAGTGCCCAGCCCTCTGGGGCCAACGTCCTGACTTTC
CASSAQPSGANVLTF
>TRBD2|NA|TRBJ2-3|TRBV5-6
TGTGCCAGCACGGGAGGGGAGACAGATACGCAGTATTTT
CASTGGETDTQYF
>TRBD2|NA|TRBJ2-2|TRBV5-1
TGCGCCAGCAGCTCGGGGGGCACCGGGGAGCTGTTTTTT
CASSSGGTGELFF
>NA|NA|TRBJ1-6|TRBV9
TGTGCCAGTAGAGGGGATGTGAATTCACCCCTCCACTTT
CASRGDVNSPLHF
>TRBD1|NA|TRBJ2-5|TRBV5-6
TGTGCCAGCAGCCTTAGGACAGGGATGAGGGAGACCCAGTACTTC
CASSLRTGMRETQYF
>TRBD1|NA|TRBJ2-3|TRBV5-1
TGCGCCAGCAGCCCGGACAGGGGAGGGACAGATACGCAGTATTTT
CASSPDRGGTDTQYF
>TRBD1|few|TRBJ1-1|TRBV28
TGTGCCATTCCGGGACAGGGGGACACTGAAGCTTTCTTT
CAIPGQGDTEAFF
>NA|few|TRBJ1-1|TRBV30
TGTGCCTGGAGTTATCAACGGCACACTGAAGCTTTCTTT
CAWSYQRHTEAFF
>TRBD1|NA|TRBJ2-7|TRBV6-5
TGTGCCAGCAGTTACTCGAGGGGGCATGAGCAGTACTTC
CASSYSRGHEQYF
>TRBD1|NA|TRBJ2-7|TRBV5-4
TGTGCCAGCAGCCGGGACAGGGAGTTCGAGCAGTACTTC
CASSRDREFEQYF
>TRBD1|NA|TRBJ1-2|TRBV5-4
TGTGCCAGCAGCTTGAACAGGGGGTTAGGAGATGGCTACACCTTC
CASSLNRGLGDGYTF
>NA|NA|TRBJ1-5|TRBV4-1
TGCGCCAGCAGCCAAGAACAGACTAATCAGCCCCAGCATTTT
CASSQEQTNQPQHF
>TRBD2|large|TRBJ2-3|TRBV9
TGTGCCAGCAGTCATACCCGCGGGGAGGGAGATACGCAGTATTTT
CASSHTRGEGDTQYF
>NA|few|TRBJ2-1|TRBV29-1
TGCAGCGTCGACGTTATGCGGAGCCATGAGCAGTTCTTC
CSVDVMRSHEQFF